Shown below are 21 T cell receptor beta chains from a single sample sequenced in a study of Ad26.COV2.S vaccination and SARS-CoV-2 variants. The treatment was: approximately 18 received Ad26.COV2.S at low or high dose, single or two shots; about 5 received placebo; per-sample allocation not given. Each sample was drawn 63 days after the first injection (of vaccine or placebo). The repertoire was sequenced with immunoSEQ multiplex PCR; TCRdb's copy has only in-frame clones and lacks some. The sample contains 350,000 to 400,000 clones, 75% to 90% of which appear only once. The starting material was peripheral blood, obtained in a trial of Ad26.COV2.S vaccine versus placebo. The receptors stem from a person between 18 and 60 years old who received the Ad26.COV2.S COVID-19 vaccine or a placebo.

The CDR3 coding sequence is TGTGCCAGCAGTGAGTCCGTGGGCTCACCCCTCCACTTT. It codes for CASSESVGSPLHF. The chain joins TRBV6-1 to TRBJ1-6; no firm D call. CDR1 is MNHNS, CDR2 SASEGT, per germline. The CDR3 sequence is 13 residues long. Trimming left V 3 bases short and J 10 bases short, with 10 bases between.

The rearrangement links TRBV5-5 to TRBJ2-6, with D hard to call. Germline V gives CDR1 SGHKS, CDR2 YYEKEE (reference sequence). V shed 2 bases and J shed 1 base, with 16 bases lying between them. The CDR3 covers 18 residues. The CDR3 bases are TGTGCCAGCAGCTTTCTGGCGCAGGCTCAATCTGGGGCCAACGTCCTGACTTTC. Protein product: CASSFLAQAQSGANVLTF.

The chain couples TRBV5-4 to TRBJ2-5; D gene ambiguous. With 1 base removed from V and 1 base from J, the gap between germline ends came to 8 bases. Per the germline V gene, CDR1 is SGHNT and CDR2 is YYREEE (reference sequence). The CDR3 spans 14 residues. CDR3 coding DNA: TGTGCCAGCAGCTTGCTCTTCCCCCAAGAGACCCAGTACTTC. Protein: CASSLLFPQETQYF. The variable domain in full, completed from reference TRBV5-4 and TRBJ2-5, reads ETGVTQSPTHLIKTRGQQVTLRCSSQSGHNTVSWYQQALGQGPQFIFQYYREEENGRGNFPPRFSGLQFPNYSSELNVNALELDDSALYLCASSLLFPQETQYFGPGTRLLVL.

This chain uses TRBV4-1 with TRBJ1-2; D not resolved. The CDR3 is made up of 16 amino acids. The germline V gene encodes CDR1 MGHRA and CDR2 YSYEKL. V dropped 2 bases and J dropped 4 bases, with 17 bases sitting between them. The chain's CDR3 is CASSQPRAGPSYGYTF. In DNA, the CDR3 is TGCGCCAGCAGCCAACCTCGGGCAGGACCGAGCTATGGCTACACCTTC.

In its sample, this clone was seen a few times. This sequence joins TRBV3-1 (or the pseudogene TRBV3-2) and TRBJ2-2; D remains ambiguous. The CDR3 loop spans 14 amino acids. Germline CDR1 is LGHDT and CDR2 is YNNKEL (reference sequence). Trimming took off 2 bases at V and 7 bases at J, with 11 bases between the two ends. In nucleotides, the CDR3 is TGTGCCAGCAGCCAACGGGCGCGTGGCGGGGAGCTGTTTTTT. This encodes CASSQRARGGELFF.

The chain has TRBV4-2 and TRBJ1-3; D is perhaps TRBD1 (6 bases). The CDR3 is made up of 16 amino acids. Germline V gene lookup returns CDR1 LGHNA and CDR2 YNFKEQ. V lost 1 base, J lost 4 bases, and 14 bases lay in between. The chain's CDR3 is CASSQGLGAEGNTIYF. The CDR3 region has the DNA TGTGCCAGCAGCCAAGGGTTGGGGGCGGAAGGAAACACCATATATTTT.

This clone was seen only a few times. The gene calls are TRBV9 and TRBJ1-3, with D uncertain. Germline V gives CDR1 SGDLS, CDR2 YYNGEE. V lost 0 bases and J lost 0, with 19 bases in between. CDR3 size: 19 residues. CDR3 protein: CASSVGRTPVKSSGNTIYF. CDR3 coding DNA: TGTGCCAGCAGCGTAGGGCGTACACCGGTAAAGAGCTCTGGAAACACCATATATTTT.

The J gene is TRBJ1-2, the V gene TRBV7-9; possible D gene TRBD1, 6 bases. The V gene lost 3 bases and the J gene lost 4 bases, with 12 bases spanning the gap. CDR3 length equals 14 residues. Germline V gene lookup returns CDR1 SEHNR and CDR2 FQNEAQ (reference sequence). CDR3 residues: CASSFQQGPYGYTF. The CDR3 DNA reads TGTGCCAGCAGCTTCCAACAGGGACCCTATGGCTACACCTTC.

CDR3 in DNA: TGTGCCAGCAGCGAAGACAGGGGGAACACTGAAGCTTTCTTT. Its translation is CASSEDRGNTEAFF. This rearrangement joins TRBV5-8 to TRBJ1-1; 8 bases align to TRBD1. Per germline, CDR1 SGHTS and CDR2 YDEGEE. The CDR3 has 14 amino acids. J gave up 1 base and V 4 bases, and 3 bases lay outside the gene matches.

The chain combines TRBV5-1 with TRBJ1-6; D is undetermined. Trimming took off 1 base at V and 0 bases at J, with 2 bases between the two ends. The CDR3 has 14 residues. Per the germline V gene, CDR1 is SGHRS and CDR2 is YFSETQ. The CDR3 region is CASSLTSYNSPLHF. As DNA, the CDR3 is TGCGCCAGCAGCTTGACCTCCTATAATTCACCCCTCCACTTT.

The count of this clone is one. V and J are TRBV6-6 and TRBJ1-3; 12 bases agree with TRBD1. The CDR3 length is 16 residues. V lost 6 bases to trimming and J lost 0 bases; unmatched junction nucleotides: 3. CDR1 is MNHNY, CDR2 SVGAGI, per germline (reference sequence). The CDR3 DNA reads TGTGCCAGCAGACCGGGACAGGGGGCCTCTGGAAACACCATATATTTT. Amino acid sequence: CASRPGQGASGNTIYF.

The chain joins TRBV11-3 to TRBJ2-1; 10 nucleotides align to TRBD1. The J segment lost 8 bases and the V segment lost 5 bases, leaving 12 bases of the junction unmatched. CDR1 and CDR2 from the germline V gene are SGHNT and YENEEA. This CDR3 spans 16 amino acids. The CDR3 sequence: CASSPGGTGAFDEQFF. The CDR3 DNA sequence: TGTGCCAGCAGCCCAGGAGGGACAGGGGCTTTCGATGAGCAGTTCTTC.

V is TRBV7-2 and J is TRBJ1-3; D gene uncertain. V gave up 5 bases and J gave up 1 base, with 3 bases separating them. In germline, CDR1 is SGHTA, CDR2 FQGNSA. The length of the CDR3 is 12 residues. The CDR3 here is CASSDSGNTIYF. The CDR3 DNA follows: TGTGCCAGCAGCGATTCTGGAAACACCATATATTTT.

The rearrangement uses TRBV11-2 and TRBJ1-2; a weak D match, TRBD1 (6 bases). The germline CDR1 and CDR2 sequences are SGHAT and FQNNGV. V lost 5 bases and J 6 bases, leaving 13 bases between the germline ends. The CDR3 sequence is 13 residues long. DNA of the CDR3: TGTGCCAGCAGCCAAGGGGGGGGCCATGGCTACACCTTC. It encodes CASSQGGGHGYTF.

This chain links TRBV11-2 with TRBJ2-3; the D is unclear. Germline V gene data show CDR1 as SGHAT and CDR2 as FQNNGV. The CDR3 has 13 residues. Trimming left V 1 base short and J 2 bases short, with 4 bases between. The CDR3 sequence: CASSLVSTDTQYF. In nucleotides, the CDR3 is TGTGCCAGCAGCTTAGTCTCCACAGATACGCAGTATTTT.

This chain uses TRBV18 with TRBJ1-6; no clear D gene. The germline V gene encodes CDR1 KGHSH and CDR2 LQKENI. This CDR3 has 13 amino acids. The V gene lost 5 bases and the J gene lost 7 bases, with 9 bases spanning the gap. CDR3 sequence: CASSGSPNSPLHF. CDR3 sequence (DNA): TGTGCCAGCTCAGGGAGCCCCAATTCACCCCTCCACTTT.

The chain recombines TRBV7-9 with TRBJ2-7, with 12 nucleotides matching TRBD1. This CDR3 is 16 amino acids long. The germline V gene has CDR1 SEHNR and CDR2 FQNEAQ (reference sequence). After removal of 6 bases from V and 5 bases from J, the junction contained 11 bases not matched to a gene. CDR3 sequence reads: CASSTGYGTGGHEQYF. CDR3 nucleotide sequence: TGTGCCAGCAGTACGGGGTACGGGACAGGGGGCCACGAGCAGTACTTC. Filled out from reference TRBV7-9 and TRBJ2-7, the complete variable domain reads DTGVSQNPRHKITKRGQNVTFRCDPISEHNRLYWYRQTLGQGPEFLTYFQNEAQLEKSRLLSDRFSAERPKGSFSTLEIQRTEQGDSAMYLCASSTGYGTGGHEQYFGPGTRLTVT.

CDR3 sequence (DNA): TGTGCCAGCAGTCGCCGGGACAGGGAGCCCTACGAGCAGTACTTC. This encodes CASSRRDREPYEQYF. The J gene is TRBJ2-7, the V gene TRBV7-9, with 9 bases aligning to TRBD1. Germline CDR1 and CDR2: SEHNR and FQNEAQ (reference sequence). The CDR3 covers 15 residues. Trimming at V came to 6 bases and at J to 2 bases, leaving 8 bases not matched to a gene.

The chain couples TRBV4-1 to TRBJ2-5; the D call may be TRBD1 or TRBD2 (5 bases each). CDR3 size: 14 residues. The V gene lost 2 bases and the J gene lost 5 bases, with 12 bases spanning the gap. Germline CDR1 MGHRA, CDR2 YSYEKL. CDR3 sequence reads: CASSQFRGGETQYF. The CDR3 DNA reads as TGCGCCAGCAGCCAATTTCGGGGCGGGGAGACCCAGTACTTC.

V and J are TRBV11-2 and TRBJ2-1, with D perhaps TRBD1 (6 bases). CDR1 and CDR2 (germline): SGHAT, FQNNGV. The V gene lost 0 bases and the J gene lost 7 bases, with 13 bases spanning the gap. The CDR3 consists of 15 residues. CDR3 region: CASSLEQGTWNEQFF. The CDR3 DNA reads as TGTGCCAGCAGCTTAGAACAGGGCACTTGGAATGAGCAGTTCTTC.

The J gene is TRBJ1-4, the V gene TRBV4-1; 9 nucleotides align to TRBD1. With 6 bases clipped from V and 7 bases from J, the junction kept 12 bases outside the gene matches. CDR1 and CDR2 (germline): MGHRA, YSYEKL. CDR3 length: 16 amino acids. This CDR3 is CASRPIGQGRGEKLFF. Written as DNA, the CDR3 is TGCGCCAGCAGGCCGATAGGACAGGGGAGGGGTGAAAAACTGTTTTTT.